This TCR beta chain was sequenced in a study of shared clonotypes between healthy human individuals. Study-level results: When compared with the clonotypes that were shared by all four sorted-subset donors, the non-shared clonotypes turned out to have lower generation probabilities.

This clone was detected ten times or more. Its antigen is not identified. Here immunoSEQ multiplex PCR was the method, and the copy in TCRdb shows in-frame clones only, minus some. The table shows roughly 300,000 clones, with around 70% occurring only once. Germline trimming cut 2 bases from V and 9 bases from J; bases unmatched to any gene: 7. The length of the CDR3 is 15 residues. CDR1 is MNHNS, CDR2 SASEGT, per germline. What was sequenced was memory CD4+ T cells sorted from blood. The subset denotes: CD45RA-negative fraction. The V and J genes are TRBV6-1 and TRBJ1-3; 10 bases are shared with TRBD1. The receptor was isolated from a young man in good health. The CDR3: CASSEPGQGIRTIYF. DNA for the CDR3: TGTGCCAGCAGTGAACCGGGACAGGGGATCCGCACCATATATTTT.